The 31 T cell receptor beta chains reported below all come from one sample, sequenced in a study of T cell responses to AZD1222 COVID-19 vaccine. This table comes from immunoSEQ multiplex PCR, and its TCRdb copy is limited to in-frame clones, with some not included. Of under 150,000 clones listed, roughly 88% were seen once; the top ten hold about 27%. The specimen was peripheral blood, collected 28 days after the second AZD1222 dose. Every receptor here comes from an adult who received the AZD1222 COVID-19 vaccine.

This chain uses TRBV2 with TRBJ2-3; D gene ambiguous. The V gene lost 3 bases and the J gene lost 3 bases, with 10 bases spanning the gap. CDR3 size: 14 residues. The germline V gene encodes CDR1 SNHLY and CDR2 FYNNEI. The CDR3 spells CASSDRQRTDTQYF. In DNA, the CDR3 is TGTGCCAGCAGTGATAGGCAGAGGACAGATACGCAGTATTTT. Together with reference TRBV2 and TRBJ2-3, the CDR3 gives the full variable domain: EPEVTQTPSHQVTQMGQEVILRCVPISNHLYFYWYRQILGQKVEFLVSFYNNEISEKSEIFDDQFSVERPDGSNFTLKIRSTKLEDSAMYFCASSDRQRTDTQYFGPGTRLTVL.

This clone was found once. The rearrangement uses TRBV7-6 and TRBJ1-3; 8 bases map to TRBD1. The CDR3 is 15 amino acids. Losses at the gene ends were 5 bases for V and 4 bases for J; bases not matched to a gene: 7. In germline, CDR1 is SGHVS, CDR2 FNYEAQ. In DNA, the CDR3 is TGTGCCAGCAGCCTCACTCAGGGGGCCGGAAACACCATATATTTT. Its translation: CASSLTQGAGNTIYF.

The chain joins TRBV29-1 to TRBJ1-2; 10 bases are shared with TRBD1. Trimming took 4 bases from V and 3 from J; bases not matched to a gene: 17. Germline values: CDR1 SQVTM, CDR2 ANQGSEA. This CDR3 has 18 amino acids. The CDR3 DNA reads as TGCAGCGTTGGGCCCCCCTCCCCGGGACAGGGGCTTGACTATGGCTACACCTTC. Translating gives CSVGPPSPGQGLDYGYTF.

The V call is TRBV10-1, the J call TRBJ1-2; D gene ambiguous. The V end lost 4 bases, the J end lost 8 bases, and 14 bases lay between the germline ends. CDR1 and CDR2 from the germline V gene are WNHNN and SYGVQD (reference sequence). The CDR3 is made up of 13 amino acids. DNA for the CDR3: TGCGCCAGCAGTGCCGGCGGAGTTGTCGGCTACACCTTC. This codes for CASSAGGVVGYTF.

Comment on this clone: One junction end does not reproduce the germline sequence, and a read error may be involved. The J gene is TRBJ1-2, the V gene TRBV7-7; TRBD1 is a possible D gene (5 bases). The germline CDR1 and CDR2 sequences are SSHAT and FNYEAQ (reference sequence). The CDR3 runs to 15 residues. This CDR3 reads CASSLIQTVLYGYTF. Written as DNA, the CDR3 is TGTGCTAGCAGCTTAATCCAGACAGTACTATATGGCTACACCTTC.

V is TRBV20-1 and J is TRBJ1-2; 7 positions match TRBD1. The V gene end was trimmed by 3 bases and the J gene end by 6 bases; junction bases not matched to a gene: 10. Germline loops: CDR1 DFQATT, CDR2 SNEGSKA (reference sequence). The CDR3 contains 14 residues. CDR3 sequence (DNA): TGCAGTGCTAGTGGGGGGGGACAGCATGATGGCTACACCTTC. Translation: CSASGGGQHDGYTF.

CDR3 region: CASSLGLRQGDNQPQHF. For the CDR3, the DNA is TGTGCCAGCAGCTTAGGTTTGCGACAGGGCGACAATCAGCCCCAGCATTTT. The chain joins TRBV7-6 to TRBJ1-5; 7 positions agree with TRBD1. Germline V gene sequence: CDR1 SGHVS, CDR2 FNYEAQ. This CDR3 comprises 17 residues. V gave up 1 base and J gave up 3 bases; unmatched junction bases: 9.

The CDR3 nucleotides read TGCGCCAGCAGCCTTCCCGACAGAAACACCGGGGAGCTGTTTTTT. The encoded protein is CASSLPDRNTGELFF. This chain uses TRBV5-1 with TRBJ2-2, with a weak D call TRBD1 (5 bases). The CDR3 is made up of 15 amino acids. Germline values: CDR1 SGHRS, CDR2 YFSETQ. The V and J ends lost 4 bases and 2 bases respectively, with 12 bases between them.

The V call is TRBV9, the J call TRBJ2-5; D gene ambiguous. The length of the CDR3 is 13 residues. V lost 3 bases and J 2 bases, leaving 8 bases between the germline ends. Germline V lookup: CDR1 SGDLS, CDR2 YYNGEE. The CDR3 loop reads CASSAHFQETQYF. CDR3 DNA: TGTGCCAGCAGCGCACACTTTCAAGAGACCCAGTACTTC.

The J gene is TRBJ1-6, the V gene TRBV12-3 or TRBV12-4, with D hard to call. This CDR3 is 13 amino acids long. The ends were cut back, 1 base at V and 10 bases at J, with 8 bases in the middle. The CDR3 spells CASSLGSVSPLHF. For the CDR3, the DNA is TGTGCCAGCAGTTTAGGTTCCGTCTCACCCCTCCACTTT.

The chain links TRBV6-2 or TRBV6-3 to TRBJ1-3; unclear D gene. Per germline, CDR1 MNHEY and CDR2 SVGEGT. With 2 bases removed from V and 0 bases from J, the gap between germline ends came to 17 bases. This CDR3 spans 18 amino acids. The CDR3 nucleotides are TGTGCCAGCAGTTACCGCGGGTCGGAGACCTTCTCTGGAAACACCATATATTTT. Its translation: CASSYRGSETFSGNTIYF.

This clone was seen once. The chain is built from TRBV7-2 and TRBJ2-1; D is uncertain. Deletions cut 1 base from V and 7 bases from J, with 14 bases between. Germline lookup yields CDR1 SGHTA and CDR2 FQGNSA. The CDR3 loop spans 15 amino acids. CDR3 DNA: TGTGCCAGCAGCTTAGGCGTGTACTACACAAATGAGCAGTTCTTC. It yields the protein CASSLGVYYTNEQFF.

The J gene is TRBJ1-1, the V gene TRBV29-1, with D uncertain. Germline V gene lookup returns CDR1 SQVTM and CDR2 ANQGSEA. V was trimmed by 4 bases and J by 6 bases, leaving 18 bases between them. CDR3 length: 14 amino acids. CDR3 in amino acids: CSVANITRGSEAFF. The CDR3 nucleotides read TGCAGCGTTGCCAATATCACCCGAGGGTCTGAAGCTTTCTTT. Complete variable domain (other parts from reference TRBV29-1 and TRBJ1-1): SAVISQKPSRDICQRGTSLTIQCQVDSQVTMMFWYRQQPGQSLTLIATANQGSEATYESGFVIDKFPISRPNLTFSTLTVSNMSPEDSSIYLCSVANITRGSEAFFGQGTRLTVV.

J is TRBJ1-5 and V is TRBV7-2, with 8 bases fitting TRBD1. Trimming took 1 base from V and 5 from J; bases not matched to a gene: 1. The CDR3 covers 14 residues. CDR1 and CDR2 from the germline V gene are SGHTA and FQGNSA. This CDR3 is CASSLGTGHQPQHF. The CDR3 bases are TGTGCCAGCAGCTTAGGGACAGGGCATCAGCCCCAGCATTTT.

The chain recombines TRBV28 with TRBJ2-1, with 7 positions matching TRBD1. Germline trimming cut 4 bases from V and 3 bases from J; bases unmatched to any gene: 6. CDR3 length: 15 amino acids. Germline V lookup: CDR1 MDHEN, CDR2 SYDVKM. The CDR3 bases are TGTGCCAGCAGTTCGGACAGGACCTACTACAATGAGCAGTTCTTC. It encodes CASSSDRTYYNEQFF.

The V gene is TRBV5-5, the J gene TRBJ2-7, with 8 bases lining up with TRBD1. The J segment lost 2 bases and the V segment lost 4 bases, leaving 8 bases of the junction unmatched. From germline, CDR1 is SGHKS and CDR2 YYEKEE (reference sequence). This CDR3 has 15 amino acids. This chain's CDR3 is CASSPGDRRTYEQYF. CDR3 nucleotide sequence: TGTGCCAGCAGCCCGGGGGACAGGAGGACCTACGAGCAGTACTTC. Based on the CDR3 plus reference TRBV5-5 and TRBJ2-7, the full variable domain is DAGVTQSPTHLIKTRGQQVTLRCSPISGHKSVSWYQQVLGQGPQFIFQYYEKEERGRGNFPDRFSARQFPNYSSELNVNALLLGDSALYLCASSPGDRRTYEQYFGPGTRLTVT.

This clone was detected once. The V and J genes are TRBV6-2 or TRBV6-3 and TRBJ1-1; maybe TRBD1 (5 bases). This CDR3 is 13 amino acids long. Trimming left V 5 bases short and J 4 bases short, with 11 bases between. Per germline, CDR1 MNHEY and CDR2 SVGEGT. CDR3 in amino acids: CASSMDGGTEAFF. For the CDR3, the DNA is TGTGCCAGCAGTATGGATGGGGGCACTGAAGCTTTCTTT.

The CDR3 protein is CASRRGQGIYEQYF. The CDR3, as DNA: TGTGCCAGCCGCCGCGGACAGGGAATCTACGAGCAGTACTTC. This chain uses TRBV6-5 with TRBJ2-7; 8 bases fit TRBD1. The CDR3 consists of 14 residues. Germline CDR1 MNHEY, CDR2 SVGAGI. The V gene end was trimmed by 8 bases and the J gene end by 3 bases; junction bases not matched to a gene: 9.

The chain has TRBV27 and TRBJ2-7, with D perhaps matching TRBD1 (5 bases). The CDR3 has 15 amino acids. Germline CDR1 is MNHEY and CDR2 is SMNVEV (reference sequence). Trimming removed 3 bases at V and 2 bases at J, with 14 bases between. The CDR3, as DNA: TGTGCCAGCAGTTTTCTAGACAGTTTTACCTACGAGCAGTACTTC. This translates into CASSFLDSFTYEQYF.

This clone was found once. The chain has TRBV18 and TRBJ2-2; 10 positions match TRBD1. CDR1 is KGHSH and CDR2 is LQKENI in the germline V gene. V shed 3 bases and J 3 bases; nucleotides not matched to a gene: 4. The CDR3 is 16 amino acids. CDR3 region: CASSPRTGGDTGELFF. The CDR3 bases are TGTGCCAGCTCACCGAGGACAGGGGGAGACACCGGGGAGCTGTTTTTT. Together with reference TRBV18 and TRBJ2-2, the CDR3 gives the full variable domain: NAGVMQNPRHLVRRRGQEARLRCSPMKGHSHVYWYRQLPEEGLKFMVYLQKENIIDESGMPKERFSAEFPKEGPSILRIQQVVRGDSAAYFCASSPRTGGDTGELFFGEGSRLTVL.

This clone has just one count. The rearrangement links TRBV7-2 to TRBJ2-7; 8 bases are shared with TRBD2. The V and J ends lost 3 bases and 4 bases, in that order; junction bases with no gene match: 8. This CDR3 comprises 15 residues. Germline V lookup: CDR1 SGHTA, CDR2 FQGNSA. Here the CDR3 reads CASSFPGGGVYEQYF. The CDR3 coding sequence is TGTGCCAGCAGCTTTCCGGGGGGGGGAGTTTACGAGCAGTACTTC.

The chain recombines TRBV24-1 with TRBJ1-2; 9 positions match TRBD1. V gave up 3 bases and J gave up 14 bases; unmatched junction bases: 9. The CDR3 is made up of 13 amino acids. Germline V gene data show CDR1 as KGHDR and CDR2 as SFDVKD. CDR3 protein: CATSDGTGRGRTF. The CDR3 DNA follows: TGTGCCACCAGTGATGGGACAGGGAGAGGGAGAACCTTC.

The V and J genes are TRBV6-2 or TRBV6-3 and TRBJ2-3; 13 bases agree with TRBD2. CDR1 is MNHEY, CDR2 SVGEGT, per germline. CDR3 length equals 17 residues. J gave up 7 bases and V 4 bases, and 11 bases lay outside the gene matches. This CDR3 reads CASSWRGWTSGGNTQYF. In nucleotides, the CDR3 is TGTGCCAGCAGTTGGCGAGGGTGGACTAGCGGGGGAAATACGCAGTATTTT.

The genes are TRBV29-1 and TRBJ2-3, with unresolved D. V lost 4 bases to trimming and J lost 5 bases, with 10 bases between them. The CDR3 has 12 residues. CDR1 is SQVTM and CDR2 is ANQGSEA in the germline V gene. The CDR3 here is CSVGVLKDTQYF. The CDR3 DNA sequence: TGCAGCGTTGGAGTTTTGAAAGATACGCAGTATTTT.

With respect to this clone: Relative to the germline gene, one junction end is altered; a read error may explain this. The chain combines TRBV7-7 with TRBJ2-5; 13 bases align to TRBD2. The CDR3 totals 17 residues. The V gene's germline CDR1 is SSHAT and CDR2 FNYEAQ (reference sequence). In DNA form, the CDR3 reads TGTGCTAGCAGCTACCGACTAGCGGGGGGTAAACAAGAGACCCAGTACTTC. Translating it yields CASSYRLAGGKQETQYF. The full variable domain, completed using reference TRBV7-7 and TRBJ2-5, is GAGVSQSPRYKVTKRGQDVTLRCDPISSHATLYWYQQALGQGPEFLTYFNYEAQPDKSGLPSDRFSAERPEGSISTLTIQRTEQRDSAMYRCASSYRLAGGKQETQYFGPGTRLLVL.

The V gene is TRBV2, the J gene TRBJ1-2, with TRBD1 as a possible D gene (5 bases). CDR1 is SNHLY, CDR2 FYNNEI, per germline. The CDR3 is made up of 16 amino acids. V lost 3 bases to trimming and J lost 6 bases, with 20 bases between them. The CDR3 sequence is CASSDPLLGPTNGYTF. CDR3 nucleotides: TGTGCCAGCAGTGACCCCCTCTTGGGACCAACGAATGGCTACACCTTC.

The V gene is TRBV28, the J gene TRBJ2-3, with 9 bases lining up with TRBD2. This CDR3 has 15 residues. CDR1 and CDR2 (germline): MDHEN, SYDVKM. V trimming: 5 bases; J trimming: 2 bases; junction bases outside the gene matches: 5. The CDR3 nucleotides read TGTGCCAGCAGTCCCGGCGGGGGGGCCACAGATACGCAGTATTTT. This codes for CASSPGGGATDTQYF. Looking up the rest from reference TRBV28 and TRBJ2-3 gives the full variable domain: DVKVTQSSRYLVKRTGEKVFLECVQDMDHENMFWYRQDPGLGLRLIYFSYDVKMKEKGDIPEGYSVSREKKERFSLILESASTNQTSMYLCASSPGGGATDTQYFGPGTRLTVL.

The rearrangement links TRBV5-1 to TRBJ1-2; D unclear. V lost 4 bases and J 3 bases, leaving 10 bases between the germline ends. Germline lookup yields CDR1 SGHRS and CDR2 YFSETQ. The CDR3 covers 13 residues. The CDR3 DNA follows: TGCGCCAGCAGCCCGGACGGCTACTATGGCTACACCTTC. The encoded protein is CASSPDGYYGYTF.

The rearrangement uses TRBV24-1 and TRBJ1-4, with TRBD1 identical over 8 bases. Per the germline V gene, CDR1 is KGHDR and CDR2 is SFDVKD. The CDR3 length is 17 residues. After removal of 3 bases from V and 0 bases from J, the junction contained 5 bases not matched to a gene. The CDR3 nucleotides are TGTGCCACCAGTGATGCCGGGACAGGTGCAACTAATGAAAAACTGTTTTTT. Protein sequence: CATSDAGTGATNEKLFF.

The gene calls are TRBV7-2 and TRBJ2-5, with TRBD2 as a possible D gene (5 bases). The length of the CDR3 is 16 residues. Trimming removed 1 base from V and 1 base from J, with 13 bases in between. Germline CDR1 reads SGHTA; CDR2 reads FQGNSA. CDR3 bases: TGTGCCAGCAGCTTAGGAGGAGGAGCCCCCCAAGAGACCCAGTACTTC. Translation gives CASSLGGGAPQETQYF.

CDR3: CASSEHRYTEAFF. CDR3 nucleotides: TGTGCCAGCAGTGAGCACAGGTACACTGAAGCTTTCTTT. The chain carries TRBV6-4 and TRBJ1-1; tentative D call: TRBD1 (5 bases). Deletions cut 3 bases from V and 3 bases from J, with 8 bases between. Looked up from germline, CDR1 is MRHNA and CDR2 is SNTAGT. This CDR3 comprises 13 residues.